This is a list of T cell receptor beta chains from one sample in a study of CD8+ T cells in alopecia areata. This table comes from immunoSEQ multiplex PCR, and its TCRdb copy is limited to in-frame clones, with some not included. The sample records about 200,000 clones, more than 45% being singletons. The sequencing used CD4+ T cells sorted from blood, collected at week 24, from a patient treated with tofacitinib. These receptors all come from a human donor with alopecia areata. The CDR3 runs from the conserved cysteine through the conserved F or W. The D gene is left open where the match is weak.

TRBV30,NA,TRBJ1-2,CAWILPVATYGYTF,TGTGCCTGGATCCTCCCGGTAGCCACCTATGGCTACACCTTC
TRBV5-6,TRBD1,TRBJ2-5,CASGMGQGKYQETQYF,TGTGCCAGCGGTATGGGACAGGGAAAGTACCAAGAGACCCAGTACTTC
TRBV6-6,NA,TRBJ2-3,CASSRGDTQYF,TGTGCCAGCAGTCGTGGGGATACGCAGTATTTT
TRBV28,TRBD1,TRBJ2-1,CASRDRGSYNEQFF,TGTGCCAGCAGGGACAGGGGATCCTACAATGAGCAGTTCTTC
TRBV9,TRBD1,TRBJ2-5,CASSPKTGGVETQYF,TGTGCCAGCAGCCCAAAGACAGGGGGCGTGGAGACCCAGTACTTC
TRBV7-9,NA,TRBJ1-5,CASSLELGAVRRNQPQHF,TGTGCCAGCAGCTTAGAGCTGGGGGCTGTCAGACGCAATCAGCCCCAGCATTTT
TRBV9,NA,TRBJ2-4,CASSVDVRNIQYF,TGTGCCAGCAGCGTTGATGTTCGGAACATTCAGTACTTC
TRBV9,NA,TRBJ2-7,CASSVGRGPDYEQYF,TGTGCCAGCAGCGTAGGTCGGGGACCAGACTACGAGCAGTACTTC
TRBV6-6,NA,TRBJ2-7,CASSTLDSRVEQYF,TGTGCCAGCAGCACCCTGGACTCTAGGGTCGAGCAGTACTTC
TRBV6-6,NA,TRBJ2-5,CASSHNGQETQYF,TGTGCCAGCAGTCACAACGGCCAAGAGACCCAGTACTTC
TRBV30,TRBD2,TRBJ2-3,CAWSPRKTSPTDTQYF,TGTGCCTGGAGTCCCCGGAAGACTAGCCCCACAGATACGCAGTATTTT